This T cell receptor beta chain was sequenced during a study of blood T cell repertoires in COVID-19. About the study: PBMCs, B-cell-depleted T cells, or T cells provided the cDNA or gDNA that made up the material.

V dropped 2 bases and J dropped 5 bases, with 14 bases sitting between them. The CDR3 has 15 residues. Germline-derived CDR1 and CDR2 are SGHTA and FQGTGA. The table came from immunoSEQ multiplex PCR; TCRdb's copy has only in-frame clones and leaves some out. The sample yields about 240,000 clones, 75% to 90% seen once. Participants were aged about 18 to 90 years, lived in 25 or so US areas, and enrolled virtually. Which cohort a participant joined came from the clinical history participants gave. The material sequenced was PBMCs or T cells enriched from blood (not recorded which). The TCR sequence derives from a woman aged 40 to 49 with acute COVID-19. The chain combines TRBV7-3 with TRBJ2-3; a possible D gene is TRBD2 (6 bases). The CDR3 is CASSLGGKPGDTQYF. As DNA, the CDR3 is TGTGCCAGCAGCTTAGGCGGGAAACCTGGAGATACGCAGTATTTT.